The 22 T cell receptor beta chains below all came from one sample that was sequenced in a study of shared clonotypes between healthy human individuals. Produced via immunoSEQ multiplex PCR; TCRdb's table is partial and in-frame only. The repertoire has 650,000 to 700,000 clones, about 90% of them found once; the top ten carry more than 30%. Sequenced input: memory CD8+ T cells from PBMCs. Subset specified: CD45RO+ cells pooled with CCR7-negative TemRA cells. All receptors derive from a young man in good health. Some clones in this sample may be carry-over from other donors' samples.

DNA of the CDR3: TGTGCCAGTACCGCCCGGGACAGGGTGGTCCGAAACTATGGCTACACCTTC. It specifies CASTARDRVVRNYGYTF. This rearrangement joins TRBV19 to TRBJ1-2; TRBD1 matches at 9 bases. This CDR3 region has 17 residues. The germline CDR1 and CDR2 sequences are LNHDA and SQIVND (reference sequence). Trimming cost V 7 bases and J 2 bases; bases outside gene matches: 14.

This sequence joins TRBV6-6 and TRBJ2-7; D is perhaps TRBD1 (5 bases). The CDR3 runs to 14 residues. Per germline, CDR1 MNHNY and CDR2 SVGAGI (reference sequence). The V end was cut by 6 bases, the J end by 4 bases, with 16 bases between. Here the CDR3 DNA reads TGTGCCAGCAGCCTAGGACAAACCCTATACGAGCAGTACTTC. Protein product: CASSLGQTLYEQYF.

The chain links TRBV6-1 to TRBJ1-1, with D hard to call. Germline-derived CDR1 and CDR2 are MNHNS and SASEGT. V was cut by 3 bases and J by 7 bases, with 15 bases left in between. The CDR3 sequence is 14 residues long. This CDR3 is CASSEPMTWGEAFF. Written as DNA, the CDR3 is TGTGCCAGCAGTGAGCCGATGACGTGGGGTGAAGCTTTCTTT.

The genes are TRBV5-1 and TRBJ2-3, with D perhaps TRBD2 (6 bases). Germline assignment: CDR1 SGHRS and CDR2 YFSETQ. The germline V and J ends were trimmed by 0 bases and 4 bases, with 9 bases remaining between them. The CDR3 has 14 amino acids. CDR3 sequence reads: CASSLERVADTQYF. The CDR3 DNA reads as TGCGCCAGCAGCTTGGAGCGGGTGGCAGATACGCAGTATTTT.

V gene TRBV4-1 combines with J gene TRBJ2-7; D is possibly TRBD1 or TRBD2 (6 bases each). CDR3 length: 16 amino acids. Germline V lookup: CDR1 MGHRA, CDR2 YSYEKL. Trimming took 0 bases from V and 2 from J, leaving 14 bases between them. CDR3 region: CASSQEDRGLTYEQYF. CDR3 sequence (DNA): TGCGCCAGCAGCCAAGAGGACCGGGGGCTGACCTACGAGCAGTACTTC.

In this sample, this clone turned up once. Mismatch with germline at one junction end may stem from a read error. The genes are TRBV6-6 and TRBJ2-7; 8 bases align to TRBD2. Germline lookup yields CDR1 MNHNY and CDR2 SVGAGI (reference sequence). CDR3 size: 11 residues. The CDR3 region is CASSSGTRLDF. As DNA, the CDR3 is TGTGCCAGCAGTTCCGGGACTAGGCTAGACTTC.

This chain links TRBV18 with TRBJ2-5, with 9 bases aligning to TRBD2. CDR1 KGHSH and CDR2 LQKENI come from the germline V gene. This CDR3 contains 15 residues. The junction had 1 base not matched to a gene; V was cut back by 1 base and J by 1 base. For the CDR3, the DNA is TGTGCCAGCTCACCACTGACTAGCGGCCAAGAGACCCAGTACTTC. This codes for CASSPLTSGQETQYF. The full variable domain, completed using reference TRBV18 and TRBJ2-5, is NAGVMQNPRHLVRRRGQEARLRCSPMKGHSHVYWYRQLPEEGLKFMVYLQKENIIDESGMPKERFSAEFPKEGPSILRIQQVVRGDSAAYFCASSPLTSGQETQYFGPGTRLLVL.

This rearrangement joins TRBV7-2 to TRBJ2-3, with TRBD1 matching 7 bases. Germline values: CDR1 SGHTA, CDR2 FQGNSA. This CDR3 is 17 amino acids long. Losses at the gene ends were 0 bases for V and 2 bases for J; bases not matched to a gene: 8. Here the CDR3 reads CASSLALTGTDTDTQYF. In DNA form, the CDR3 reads TGTGCCAGCAGCTTAGCGCTTACCGGGACAGACACAGATACGCAGTATTTT.

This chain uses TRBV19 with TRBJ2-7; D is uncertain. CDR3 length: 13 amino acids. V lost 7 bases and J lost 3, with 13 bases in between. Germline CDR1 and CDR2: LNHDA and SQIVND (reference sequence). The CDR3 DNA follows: TGTGCCAGTATGGGTCTACCGCTCTACGAGCAGTACTTC. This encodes CASMGLPLYEQYF.

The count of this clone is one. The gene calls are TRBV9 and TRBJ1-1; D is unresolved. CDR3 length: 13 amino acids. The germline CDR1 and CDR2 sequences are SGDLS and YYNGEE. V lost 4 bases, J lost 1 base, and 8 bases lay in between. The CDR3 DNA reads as TGTGCCAGCAGCCCCCGGGGGAACACTGAAGCTTTCTTT. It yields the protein CASSPRGNTEAFF.

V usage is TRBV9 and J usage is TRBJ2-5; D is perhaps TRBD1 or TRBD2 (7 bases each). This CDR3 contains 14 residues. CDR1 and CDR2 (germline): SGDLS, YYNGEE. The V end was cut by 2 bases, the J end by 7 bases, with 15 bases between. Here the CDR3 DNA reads TGTGCCAGCAGCGTGGGCTCAGGGGGGGGGACCCAGTACTTC. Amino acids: CASSVGSGGGTQYF.

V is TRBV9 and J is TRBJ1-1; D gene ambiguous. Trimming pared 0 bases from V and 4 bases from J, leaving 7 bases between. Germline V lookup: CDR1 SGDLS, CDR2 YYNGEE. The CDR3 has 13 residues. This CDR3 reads CASSVALRTEAFF. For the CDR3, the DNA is TGTGCCAGCAGCGTAGCTCTACGCACTGAAGCTTTCTTT.

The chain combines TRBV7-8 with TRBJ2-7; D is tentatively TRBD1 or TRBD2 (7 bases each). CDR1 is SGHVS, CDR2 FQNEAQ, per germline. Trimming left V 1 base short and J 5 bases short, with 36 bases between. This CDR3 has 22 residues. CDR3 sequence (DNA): TGTGCCAGCAGCTTAGTAATTGGTGGAAACAGGGGAACGCGGGAGCGCCGAGACGAGCAGTACTTC. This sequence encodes CASSLVIGGNRGTRERRDEQYF.

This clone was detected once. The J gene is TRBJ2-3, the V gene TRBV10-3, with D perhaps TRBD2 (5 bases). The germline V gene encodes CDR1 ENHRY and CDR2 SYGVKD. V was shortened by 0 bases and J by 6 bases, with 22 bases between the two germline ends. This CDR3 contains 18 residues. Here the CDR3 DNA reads TGTGCCATCAGTGAGTCGAAATACAGAGGGCTAGACACGGATACGCAGTATTTT. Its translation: CAISESKYRGLDTDTQYF.

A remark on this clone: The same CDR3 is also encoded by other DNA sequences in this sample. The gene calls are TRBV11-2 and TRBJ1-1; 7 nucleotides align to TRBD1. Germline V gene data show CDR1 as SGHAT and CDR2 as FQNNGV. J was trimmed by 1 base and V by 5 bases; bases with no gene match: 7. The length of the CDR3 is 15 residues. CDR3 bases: TGTGCCAGCAGCCCTCGACAGGGAGAGAACACTGAAGCTTTCTTT. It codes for CASSPRQGENTEAFF.

The CDR3 loop is CASSPGAWGTDTQYF. DNA for the CDR3: TGTGCCAGCAGCCCGGGAGCCTGGGGCACAGATACGCAGTATTTT. The rearrangement uses TRBV5-6 and TRBJ2-3, with a tentative D call TRBD2 (6 bases). The germline CDR1 and CDR2 sequences are SGHDT and YYEEEE. The CDR3 contains 15 residues. Trimming stripped 4 bases from V and 1 base from J, with 13 bases between. Together with reference TRBV5-6 and TRBJ2-3, the CDR3 gives the full variable domain: DAGVTQSPTHLIKTRGQQVTLRCSPKSGHDTVSWYQQALGQGPQFIFQYYEEEERQRGNFPDRFSGHQFPNYSSELNVNALLLGDSALYLCASSPGAWGTDTQYFGPGTRLTVL.

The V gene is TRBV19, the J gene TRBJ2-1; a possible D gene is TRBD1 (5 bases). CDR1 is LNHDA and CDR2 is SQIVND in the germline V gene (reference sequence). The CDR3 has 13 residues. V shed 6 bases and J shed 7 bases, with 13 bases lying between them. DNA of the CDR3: TGTGCCAGTAGGGGGCAGGGTGGGAATGAGCAGTTCTTC. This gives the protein CASRGQGGNEQFF.

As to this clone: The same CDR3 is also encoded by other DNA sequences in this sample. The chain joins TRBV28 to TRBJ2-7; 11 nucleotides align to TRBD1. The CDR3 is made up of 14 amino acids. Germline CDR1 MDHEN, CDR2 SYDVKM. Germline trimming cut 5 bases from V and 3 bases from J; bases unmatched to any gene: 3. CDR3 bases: TGTGCCAGCAGTCCCGGGACAGGGGGCTACGAGCAGTACTTC. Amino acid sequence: CASSPGTGGYEQYF.

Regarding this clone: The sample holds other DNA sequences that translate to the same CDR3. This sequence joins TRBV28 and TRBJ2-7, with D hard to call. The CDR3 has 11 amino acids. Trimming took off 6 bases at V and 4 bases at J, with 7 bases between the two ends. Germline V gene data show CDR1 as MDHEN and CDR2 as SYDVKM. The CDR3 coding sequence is TGTGCCAGCAGCCCGAAATACGAGCAGTACTTC. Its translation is CASSPKYEQYF.

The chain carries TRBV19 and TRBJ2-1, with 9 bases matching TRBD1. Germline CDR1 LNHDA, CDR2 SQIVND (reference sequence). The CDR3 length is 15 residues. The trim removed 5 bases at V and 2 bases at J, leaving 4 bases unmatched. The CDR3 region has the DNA TGTGCCAGTAGTCCTGACAGGGGGGCCTACAATGAGCAGTTCTTC. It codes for CASSPDRGAYNEQFF.

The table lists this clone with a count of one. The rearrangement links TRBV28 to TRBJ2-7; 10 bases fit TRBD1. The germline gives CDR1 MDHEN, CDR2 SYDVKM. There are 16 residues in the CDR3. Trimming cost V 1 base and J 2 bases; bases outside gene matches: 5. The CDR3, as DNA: TGTGCCAGCAGTTTATTCGGGGACAGGGGCGCCTACGAGCAGTACTTC. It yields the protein CASSLFGDRGAYEQYF.

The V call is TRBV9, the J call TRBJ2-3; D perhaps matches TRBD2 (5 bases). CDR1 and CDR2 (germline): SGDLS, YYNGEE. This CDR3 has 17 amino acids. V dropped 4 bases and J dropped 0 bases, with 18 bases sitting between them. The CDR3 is CASSIRKGEASTDTQYF. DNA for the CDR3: TGTGCCAGCAGCATTAGAAAGGGAGAAGCTAGCACAGATACGCAGTATTTT.